Each of the 8 T cell receptor beta chains below was sequenced from the same sample in a study of somatic mutations in cytotoxic T cells in rheumatoid arthritis. Sequenced by immunoSEQ multiplex PCR; TCRdb stores in-frame clones only, minus some. The table has 6,000 to 7,500 clones, 65% to 80% seen once. The material sequenced was CD8+ T cells sorted from blood. The source of these receptors is a woman aged 45-60 years in good health.

The chain employs TRBV27 and TRBJ2-7, with 8 positions matching TRBD1. Germline V gene data show CDR1 as MNHEY and CDR2 as SMNVEV (reference sequence). V lost 5 bases to trimming and J lost 1 base; unmatched junction nucleotides: 13. The CDR3 length is 17 residues. The CDR3 nucleotides read TGTGCCAGCAGTATACGGACAGGGTGGGGGAAATCCTACGAGCAGTACTTC. Translation gives CASSIRTGWGKSYEQYF.

This chain links TRBV6-5 with TRBJ1-5; D uncertain. Trimming cost V 4 bases and J 3 bases, with 16 bases left between them. The germline gives CDR1 MNHEY, CDR2 SVGAGI. The CDR3 has 16 residues. The CDR3 DNA reads as TGTGCCAGCAGTTTCCTATGGGGAGGAGACAATCAGCCCCAGCATTTT. This gives the protein CASSFLWGGDNQPQHF.

Here the CDR3 DNA reads TGCGCCAGCAGCTATTCCGGGACAGGGGAAGTCTATGGCTACACCTTC. Its protein product is CASSYSGTGEVYGYTF. The chain joins TRBV4-3 to TRBJ1-2; 10 nucleotides agree with TRBD1. Germline CDR1 and CDR2: LGHNA and YSLEER. The V gene end was trimmed by 5 bases and the J gene end by 4 bases; junction bases not matched to a gene: 10. The CDR3 totals 16 residues.

Only a few counts were recorded for this clone. The rearrangement uses TRBV9 and TRBJ2-2; no clear D. Per the germline V gene, CDR1 is SGDLS and CDR2 is YYNGEE. This CDR3 is 16 amino acids long. The ends were cut back, 0 bases at V and 2 bases at J, with 11 bases in the middle. The CDR3 loop is CASSVVGRFNTGELFF. As DNA, the CDR3 is TGTGCCAGCAGCGTAGTTGGGCGATTCAACACCGGGGAGCTGTTTTTT.

This clone occurred a few times. This chain joins TRBV11-2 and TRBJ2-1, with 11 bases identical to TRBD1. The length of the CDR3 is 16 residues. CDR1 SGHAT and CDR2 FQNNGV come from the germline V gene. J lost 1 base, V lost 5 bases, and 4 bases had no gene match. The CDR3 DNA is TGTGCCAGCAGCGGACGGGACAGGGGGTCCTACAATGAGCAGTTCTTC. This encodes CASSGRDRGSYNEQFF.

This chain uses TRBV13 with TRBJ2-1; TRBD1 agrees at 7 bases. With 5 bases clipped from V and 9 bases from J, the junction kept 4 bases outside the gene matches. Germline CDR1 and CDR2: PRHDT and FYEKMQ (reference sequence). The CDR3 runs to 12 residues. The CDR3 DNA reads TGTGCCAGCAGCGGGGGACAGACTGAGCAGTTCTTC. Its protein product is CASSGGQTEQFF.

V and J are TRBV5-6 and TRBJ1-1; 8 positions match TRBD1. The V segment lost 2 bases and the J segment 0 bases; nucleotides outside the gene matches: 15. The length of the CDR3 is 19 residues. Germline CDR1 and CDR2: SGHDT and YYEEEE. CDR3: CASSFATPQGAIMNTEAFF. The CDR3 bases are TGTGCCAGCAGCTTTGCCACACCCCAGGGGGCTATTATGAACACTGAAGCTTTCTTT.

This clone appeared a few times. The genes are TRBV7-9 and TRBJ2-1, with 12 bases identical to TRBD1. In germline, CDR1 is SEHNR, CDR2 FQNEAQ (reference sequence). V trimming: 2 bases; J trimming: 8 bases; junction bases outside the gene matches: 7. This CDR3 is built from 16 residues. The CDR3, as DNA: TGTGCCAGCAGCTTACGGCCGGGACAGGGGGCCGATGAGCAGTTCTTC. Translating gives CASSLRPGQGADEQFF.